The 25 T cell receptor beta chains listed next were all sequenced from one sample in a study of blood T cells in healthy people across ages. For the second PCR, which ran for roughly 7 to 11 cycles, a sample-barcoded 5' primer and a J-beta primer mix were used. TCRdb called the 5' RACE reads again in MiXCR, with one record for every CDR3 protein. The data contain over 500,000 distinct CDR3 sequences, approximately 52% of them seen just once; the ten biggest clones take up about 13%. The specimen was blood. The receptors originated from a woman older than 75 in good health.

Worth noting for this clonotype: A much larger clone differs by one base, so this may be a read error. V usage is TRBV27 and J usage is TRBJ2-3; weak D call: TRBD2 (5 bases). The CDR3 loop spans 16 amino acids. Germline loops: CDR1 MNHEY, CDR2 SMNVEV (reference sequence). CDR3 sequence reads: CAGSPAGKPSTDTQYF. The CDR3 DNA reads as TGTGCCGGCAGCCCGGCGGGCAAACCTAGCACAGATACGCAGTATTTT.

V usage is TRBV28 and J usage is TRBJ1-5; the match to TRBD1 covers 7 bases. This CDR3 region has 13 residues. The V segment lost 6 bases and the J segment 6 bases; nucleotides outside the gene matches: 5. Germline V gene data show CDR1 as MDHEN and CDR2 as SYDVKM. CDR3 protein: CASSYTGVQPQHF. The CDR3 DNA reads as TGTGCCAGCAGCTACACAGGGGTTCAGCCCCAGCATTTT.

This chain links TRBV12-3 or TRBV12-4 with TRBJ2-1; 8 nucleotides align to TRBD1. This CDR3 is built from 15 residues. J gave up 6 bases and V 6 bases, and 10 bases lay outside the gene matches. The CDR3 nucleotides read TGTGCCAGCAGGTACCGACAGGGGCGAGGCAATGAGCAGTTCTTC. Encoded protein: CASRYRQGRGNEQFF.

The chain is built from TRBV5-1 and TRBJ1-1; no reliable D call. CDR1 is SGHRS and CDR2 is YFSETQ in the germline V gene. The CDR3 is 14 amino acids. Trimming shortened V by 0 bases and J by 4 bases, and 10 bases separated the two germline ends. CDR3 in DNA: TGCGCCAGCAGCTTGGCCGGCCGAGTCACTGAAGCTTTCTTT. It is translated as CASSLAGRVTEAFF.

The chain combines TRBV15 with TRBJ2-7; 14 bases are shared with TRBD2. CDR3 length: 18 residues. CDR1 and CDR2 (germline): LNHNV, YYDKDF (reference sequence). The V and J ends lost 2 bases and 5 bases, in that order; junction bases with no gene match: 11. CDR3 in amino acids: CATSRNLGTSGSKHEQYF. In DNA, the CDR3 is TGTGCCACCAGCAGAAACCTTGGGACTAGCGGGAGTAAACACGAGCAGTACTTC.

This sequence joins TRBV2 and TRBJ1-1, with D possibly TRBD1 on 6 matching bases. V lost 8 bases and J 3 bases, leaving 16 bases between the germline ends. CDR3 length: 14 amino acids. The germline CDR1 and CDR2 sequences are SNHLY and FYNNEI. The CDR3 loop reads CASAEQGGDTEAFF. As DNA, the CDR3 is TGTGCCAGCGCAGAACAGGGCGGGGACACTGAAGCTTTCTTT.

In this sample, this clonotype turned up many times. The rearrangement joins TRBV5-1 to TRBJ1-1; weak D call: TRBD1 (6 bases). Germline V CDR1 and CDR2: SGHRS, YFSETQ. This CDR3 has 15 residues. V lost 4 bases and J 5 bases, leaving 18 bases between the germline ends. The CDR3 sequence is CASSPGHQGGTEAFF. CDR3 DNA: TGCGCCAGCAGCCCGGGACACCAGGGAGGGACTGAAGCTTTCTTT.

Turning to this clonotype: At one boundary the junction diverges from the germline segment, which might be a read error. The rearrangement links TRBV28 to TRBJ2-5; 7 nucleotides line up with TRBD2. The germline V gene has CDR1 MDHEN and CDR2 SYDVKM. CDR3 length equals 18 residues. In DNA form, the CDR3 reads TGTGCCTGCAGTTTAAGGGCGGGAGAGGTCCTGGGTTTCGAGACCCAGTACTTC. Translating gives CACSLRAGEVLGFETQYF.

The V gene is TRBV30, the J gene TRBJ1-2; D gene unclear. CDR1 is GTSNPN and CDR2 is SVGIG in the germline V gene (reference sequence). V was shortened by 3 bases and J by 7 bases, with 12 bases between the two germline ends. CDR3 length: 12 residues. The CDR3 bases are TGTGCCTGGAGGGGGTCCACCCCTGGCTACACCTTC. Protein: CAWRGSTPGYTF.

This clonotype was detected ten times or more. V gene TRBV6-5 combines with J gene TRBJ2-2, with TRBD2 as a possible D gene (5 bases). This CDR3 region has 16 residues. Per germline, CDR1 MNHEY and CDR2 SVGAGI. V was pared by 2 bases and J by 6 bases, with 16 bases between. In DNA, the CDR3 is TGTGCCAGCAGTTACACCTGGCTGATTAGCGCCGGGGAGCTGTTTTTT. It translates to CASSYTWLISAGELFF.

The gene calls are TRBV4-2 and TRBJ2-2, with TRBD2 matching 7 bases. There are 19 residues in the CDR3. The V gene end was trimmed by 0 bases and the J gene end by 5 bases; junction bases not matched to a gene: 15. CDR1 and CDR2 (germline): LGHNA, YNFKEQ. The chain's CDR3 is CASSQEASEGGPGTGELFF. The DNA of the CDR3 is TGTGCCAGCAGCCAAGAAGCGTCGGAGGGAGGGCCCGGTACCGGGGAGCTGTTTTTT.

The chain joins TRBV7-8 to TRBJ1-4; TRBD1 matches 7 bases. Per germline, CDR1 SGHVS and CDR2 FQNEAQ. This CDR3 is 15 amino acids long. V lost 5 bases, J lost 5 bases, and 8 bases stayed unmatched. CDR3 nucleotides: TGTGCCAGCAGCGGGCCGGGACAGCTCAATGAAAAACTGTTTTTT. Amino acid sequence: CASSGPGQLNEKLFF.

The rearrangement uses TRBV5-1 and TRBJ2-5; 10 bases map to TRBD2. CDR1 is SGHRS, CDR2 YFSETQ, per germline. V shed 4 bases, J shed 11 bases, and the junction held 17 bases outside the gene matches. CDR3 size: 16 residues. This CDR3 reads CASSPLAGGSYNEQYF. The DNA for the CDR3 is TGCGCCAGCAGCCCTTTAGCGGGAGGTTCCTACAATGAGCAGTACTTC.

This clonotype was counted at least ten times. V is TRBV15 and J is TRBJ2-5; D not certain. With 0 bases removed from V and 5 bases from J, the gap between germline ends came to 7 bases. CDR3 length: 13 residues. CDR1 and CDR2 (germline): LNHNV, YYDKDF (reference sequence). Written as DNA, the CDR3 is TGTGCCACCAGCAGAGATATGGTGGAGACCCAGTACTTC. It is translated as CATSRDMVETQYF. The whole variable domain, filled in from reference TRBV15 and TRBJ2-5, reads DAMVIQNPRYQVTQFGKPVTLSCSQTLNHNVMYWYQQKSSQAPKLLFHYYDKDFNNEADTPDNFQSRRPNTSFCFLDIRSPGLGDTAMYLCATSRDMVETQYFGPGTRLLVL.

A note on this clonotype: With a much larger clone just one base away, this may be a read error. V usage is TRBV10-3 and J usage is TRBJ2-1; D tentatively fits TRBD1 or TRBD2 (7 bases each). The CDR3 covers 17 residues. Germline V gives CDR1 ENHRY, CDR2 SYGVKD. Trimming stripped 0 bases from V and 8 bases from J, with 20 bases between. Here the CDR3 reads CAISESGGAGQNYEQFF. The CDR3 nucleotides are TGTGCCATCAGTGAGTCGGGAGGAGCGGGACAGAACTATGAGCAGTTCTTC.

The V call is TRBV5-1, the J call TRBJ2-1, with TRBD2 as a possible D gene (6 bases). The CDR3 loop spans 15 amino acids. V lost 4 bases and J 9 bases, leaving 20 bases between the germline ends. Germline V lookup: CDR1 SGHRS, CDR2 YFSETQ. The CDR3 DNA sequence: TGCGCCAGCAGCCCCGGGGAGGAGCCCGTAGGTGAGCAGTTCTTC. This sequence encodes CASSPGEEPVGEQFF. The full variable domain, rest sourced from reference TRBV5-1 and TRBJ2-1, is KAGVTQTPRYLIKTRGQQVTLSCSPISGHRSVSWYQQTPGQGLQFLFEYFSETQRNKGNFPGRFSGRQFSNSRSEMNVSTLELGDSALYLCASSPGEEPVGEQFFGPGTRLTVL.

This clonotype turned up a few times. This chain uses TRBV12-3 or TRBV12-4 with TRBJ2-1; D is possibly TRBD2 (6 bases). The CDR3 is made up of 11 amino acids. The germline V and J ends were trimmed by 6 bases and 15 bases, with 15 bases remaining between them. The CDR3 loop is CASSLGSGSFF. The CDR3 DNA sequence: TGTGCCAGCAGCCTTGGTAGCGGATCGTTCTTC.

The V gene is TRBV13, the J gene TRBJ2-1; tentative D call: TRBD1 (5 bases). The J call is doubtful: the DNA matches TRBJ2-7 better. The germline CDR1 and CDR2 sequences are PRHDT and FYEKMQ (reference sequence). The CDR3 loop spans 15 amino acids. CDR3 in DNA: TGTGCCAGCAGCGGTCAGGGTTACTCCTACAATGAGCAGTACTTC. Residues: CASSGQGYSYNEQYF.

V is TRBV6-5 and J is TRBJ2-5; D is uncertain. The better agreement between TRBJ2-7 and the DNA end casts doubt on the J call. This CDR3 comprises 15 residues. The germline CDR1 and CDR2 sequences are MNHEY and SVGAGI. CDR3 bases: TGTGCCAGCAGTAGACGGAGTATCAGCTCCTACGAGCAGTACTTC. It encodes CASSRRSISSYEQYF.

Worth noting for this clonotype: A read error may explain this, as a much larger clone is one base away. V and J are TRBV4-1 and TRBJ2-5, with D perhaps matching TRBD2 (5 bases). This CDR3 has 15 residues. The germline gives CDR1 MGHRA, CDR2 YSYEKL. The V gene lost 4 bases and the J gene lost 11 bases, with 23 bases spanning the gap. CDR3 sequence: CASSRPASLGNEQYF. The DNA of the CDR3 is TGCGCCAGCAGCCGACCGGCTAGCCTGGGTAATGAGCAGTACTTC.

This sequence joins TRBV12-3 or TRBV12-4 and TRBJ2-1; D is possibly TRBD1 (6 bases). The CDR3 runs 12 residues. The V end lost 4 bases, the J end lost 12 bases, and 13 bases lay between the germline ends. CDR3 amino acids: CASSSRGVWQFF. In DNA form, the CDR3 reads TGTGCCAGCAGTTCCAGGGGTGTGTGGCAGTTCTTC.

The J gene is TRBJ1-2, the V gene TRBV27; weak D call: TRBD1 (5 bases). Per germline, CDR1 MNHEY and CDR2 SMNVEV (reference sequence). This CDR3 spans 13 amino acids. Trimming took off 5 bases at V and 8 bases at J, with 15 bases between the two ends. The DNA for the CDR3 is TGTGCCAGCAGTCCCGGGACTCTCGGGGGCTACACCTTC. Encoded protein: CASSPGTLGGYTF.

CDR3 sequence (DNA): TGTGCCACCAGCAGAGATAAGGAGACCCAGTACTTC. As protein: CATSRDKETQYF. The rearrangement uses TRBV15 and TRBJ2-5; D is ambiguous. V lost 0 bases, J lost 5 bases, and 4 bases lay in between. Germline loops: CDR1 LNHNV, CDR2 YYDKDF (reference sequence). CDR3 length: 12 residues.

This clonotype was seen ten or more times. The chain has TRBV5-1 and TRBJ2-7, with D maybe TRBD2 (6 bases). V lost 1 base, J lost 9 bases, and 17 bases lay in between. The CDR3 extends over 14 amino acids. Germline loops: CDR1 SGHRS, CDR2 YFSETQ. DNA for the CDR3: TGCGCCAGCAGCTTGAGATGGCAGGGAGGTTTGCAGTACTTC. It translates to CASSLRWQGGLQYF.

The chain recombines TRBV20-1 with TRBJ2-7, with 8 bases fitting TRBD2. The ends lost 2 bases at V and 3 bases at J; junction bases unmatched: 3. This CDR3 contains 13 residues. CDR1 and CDR2 from the germline V gene are DFQATT and SNEGSKA (reference sequence). CDR3: CSARRGGFYEQYF. The CDR3, as DNA: TGCAGTGCTAGACGGGGGGGGTTCTACGAGCAGTACTTC.